These T cell receptor beta chains were read from a single sample in a study of blood T cell repertoires in COVID-19. Sequenced by immunoSEQ multiplex PCR; TCRdb stores in-frame clones only, minus some. The table has hundreds of thousands of clones, 85% to 90% seen once; the top ten hold 1%. Sample: PBMCs or T cells enriched from blood (not recorded which). These receptors were collected from a man aged 18 to 29 who had recovered from COVID-19. The CDR3 runs from the conserved cysteine through the conserved F or W. Fields, in order: D gene, J gene, clone size, V gene, CDR3 DNA, CDR3 protein. The D gene is left open where the match is weak. Clone size is stated in some rows and not others, as once, few, many or a class when expanded.

D: .; J: TRBJ1-5; size: .; V: TRBV30; DNA: TGTGCCTGGGATGTCGGGGGAGATCAGCCCCAGCATTTT; CDR3: CAWDVGGDQPQHF
D: .; J: TRBJ1-3; size: .; V: TRBV7-9; DNA: TGTGCCAGCAGCCATTCCTCTGGAAACACCATATATTTT; CDR3: CASSHSSGNTIYF
D: .; J: TRBJ2-5; size: .; V: TRBV11-2; DNA: TGTGCCAGCAGCTTAGATCGAGAGACCCAGTACTTC; CDR3: CASSLDRETQYF
D: .; J: TRBJ1-2; size: .; V: TRBV4-1; DNA: TGCGCCAGCAGCCAAGCGGAAGGGGCTAACTATGGCTACACCTTC; CDR3: CASSQAEGANYGYTF
D: .; J: TRBJ1-2; size: few; V: TRBV5-1; DNA: TGCGCCAGCAGCTTGGACAGACCTAACTATGGCTACACCTTC; CDR3: CASSLDRPNYGYTF
D: .; J: TRBJ2-7; size: .; V: TRBV3-1/TRBV3-2; DNA: TGTGCCAGCAGCCAAGGGGGAGCCCCGGAGCAGTACTTC; CDR3: CASSQGGAPEQYF
D: TRBD1; J: TRBJ1-1; size: few; V: TRBV19; DNA: TGTGCCAGTAGTATACGGACAGGGCGTACCAACACTGAAGCTTTCTTT; CDR3: CASSIRTGRTNTEAFF
D: .; J: TRBJ2-2; size: .; V: TRBV3-1/TRBV3-2; DNA: TGTGCCAGCAGCCAGTTAGAAACCGGGGAGCTGTTTTTT; CDR3: CASSQLETGELFF
D: TRBD1; J: TRBJ1-2; size: once; V: TRBV27; DNA: TGTGCCAGCAGTTCCCTGAGGACAGGGGGCGCGTCTGATTACACCTTC; CDR3: CASSSLRTGGASDYTF
D: TRBD1; J: TRBJ1-4; size: .; V: TRBV18; DNA: TGTGCCAGCTCACCCGGGACAGCTAATGAAAAACTGTTTTTT; CDR3: CASSPGTANEKLFF
D: .; J: TRBJ1-5; size: .; V: TRBV19; DNA: TGTGCCAGTAGTATAGATCCAAGAGGCAATCAGCCCCAGCATTTT; CDR3: CASSIDPRGNQPQHF
D: TRBD1; J: TRBJ1-6; size: .; V: TRBV10-1; DNA: TGCGCCAGCTCGAAGGACAGGCATAATTCACCCCTCCACTTT; CDR3: CASSKDRHNSPLHF
D: .; J: TRBJ2-7; size: .; V: TRBV27; DNA: TGTGCCAGCAGCTTCTCACGGACAGCAGATTACGAGCAGTACTTC; CDR3: CASSFSRTADYEQYF
D: .; J: TRBJ2-5; size: .; V: TRBV12-2; DNA: TGTGCAAGTCGCTTGCGGTCACTGATAAGGGGTTTAGAGACCCAGTACTTC; CDR3: CASRLRSLIRGLETQYF
D: .; J: TRBJ1-2; size: .; V: TRBV15; DNA: TGTGCCACCAGACCATCCGACAGTTATGGCTACACCTTC; CDR3: CATRPSDSYGYTF